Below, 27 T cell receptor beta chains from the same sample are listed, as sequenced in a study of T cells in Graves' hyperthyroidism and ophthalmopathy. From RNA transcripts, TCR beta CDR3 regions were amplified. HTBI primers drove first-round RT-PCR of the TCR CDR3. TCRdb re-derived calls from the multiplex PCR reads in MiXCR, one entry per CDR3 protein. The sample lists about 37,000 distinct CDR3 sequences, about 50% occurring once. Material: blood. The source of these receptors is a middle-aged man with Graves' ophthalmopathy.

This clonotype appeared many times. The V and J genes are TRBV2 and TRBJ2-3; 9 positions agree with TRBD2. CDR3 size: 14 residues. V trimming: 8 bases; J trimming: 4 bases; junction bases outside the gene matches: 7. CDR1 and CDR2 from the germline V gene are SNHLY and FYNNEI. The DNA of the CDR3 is TGTGCCAGCTCTGGTAGCGGGGGTGCAGATACGCAGTATTTT. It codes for CASSGSGGADTQYF.

CDR3 sequence reads: CATSDSPGKHTDTQYF. CDR3 in DNA: TGTGCCACCAGTGATTCCCCCGGGAAACACACAGATACGCAGTATTTT. This chain links TRBV24-1 with TRBJ2-3; D perhaps matches TRBD2 (5 bases). With 2 bases removed from V and 2 bases from J, the gap between germline ends came to 13 bases. CDR1 and CDR2 from the germline V gene are KGHDR and SFDVKD. The length of the CDR3 is 16 residues.

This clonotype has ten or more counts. The CDR3 loop is CASTKGGPSYNEQFF. The CDR3 region has the DNA TGTGCCAGCACCAAAGGGGGCCCGAGCTACAATGAGCAGTTCTTC. This rearrangement joins TRBV2 to TRBJ2-1; 7 positions match TRBD1. CDR1 SNHLY and CDR2 FYNNEI come from the germline V gene. CDR3 length: 15 amino acids. The V segment lost 7 bases and the J segment 3 bases; nucleotides outside the gene matches: 9.

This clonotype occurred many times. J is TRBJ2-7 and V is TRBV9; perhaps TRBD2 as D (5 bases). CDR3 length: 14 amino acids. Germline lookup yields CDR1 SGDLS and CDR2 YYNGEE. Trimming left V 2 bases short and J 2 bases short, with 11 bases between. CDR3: CASSVYEGPYEQYF. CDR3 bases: TGTGCCAGCAGCGTCTATGAGGGCCCCTACGAGCAGTACTTC.

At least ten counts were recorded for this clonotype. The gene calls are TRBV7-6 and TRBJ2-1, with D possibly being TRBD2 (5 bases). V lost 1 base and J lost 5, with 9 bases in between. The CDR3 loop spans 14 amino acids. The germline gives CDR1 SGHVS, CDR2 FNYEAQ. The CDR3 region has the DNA TGTGCCAGCAGCTTAGGTCCGGGGAACAATGAGCAGTTCTTC. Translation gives CASSLGPGNNEQFF.

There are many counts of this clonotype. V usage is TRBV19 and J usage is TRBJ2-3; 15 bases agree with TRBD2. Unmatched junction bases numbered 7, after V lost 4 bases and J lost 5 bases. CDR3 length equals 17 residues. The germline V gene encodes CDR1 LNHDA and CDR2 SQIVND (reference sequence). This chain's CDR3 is CASSTGLAGGRGDTQYF. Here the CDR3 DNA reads TGTGCCAGTAGTACAGGACTAGCGGGGGGGCGGGGAGATACGCAGTATTTT.

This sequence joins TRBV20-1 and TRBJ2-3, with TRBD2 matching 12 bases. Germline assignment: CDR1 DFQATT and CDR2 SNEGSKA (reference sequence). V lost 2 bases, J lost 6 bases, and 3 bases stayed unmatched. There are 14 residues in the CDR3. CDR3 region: CSARLTSGSDTQYF. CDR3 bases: TGCAGTGCTAGACTGACTAGCGGGAGTGATACGCAGTATTTT.

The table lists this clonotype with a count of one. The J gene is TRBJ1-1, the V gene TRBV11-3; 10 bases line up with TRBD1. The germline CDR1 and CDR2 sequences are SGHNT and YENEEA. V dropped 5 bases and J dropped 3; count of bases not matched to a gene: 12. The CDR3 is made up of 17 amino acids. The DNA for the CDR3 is TGTGCCAGCAGCCCAAAAAGACAGGGGGCTAAGGACACTGAAGCTTTCTTT. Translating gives CASSPKRQGAKDTEAFF.

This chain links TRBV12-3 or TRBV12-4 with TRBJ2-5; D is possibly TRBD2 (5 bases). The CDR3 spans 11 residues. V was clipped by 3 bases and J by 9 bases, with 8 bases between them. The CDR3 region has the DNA TGTGCCAGCAGTTTCGGGGAGTCCCAGTACTTC. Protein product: CASSFGESQYF.

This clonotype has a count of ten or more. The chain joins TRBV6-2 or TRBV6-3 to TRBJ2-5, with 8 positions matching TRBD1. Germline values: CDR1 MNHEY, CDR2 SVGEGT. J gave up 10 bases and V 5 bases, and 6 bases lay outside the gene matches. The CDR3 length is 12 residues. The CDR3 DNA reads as TGTGCCAGCAGTACAGGGGGGCGGATCCAGTACTTC. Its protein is CASSTGGRIQYF.

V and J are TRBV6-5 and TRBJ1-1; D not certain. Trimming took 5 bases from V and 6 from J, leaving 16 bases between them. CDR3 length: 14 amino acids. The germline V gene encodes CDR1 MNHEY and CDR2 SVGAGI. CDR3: CASSPQEAGSEAFF. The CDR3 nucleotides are TGTGCCAGCAGTCCCCAGGAGGCAGGTTCTGAAGCTTTCTTT.

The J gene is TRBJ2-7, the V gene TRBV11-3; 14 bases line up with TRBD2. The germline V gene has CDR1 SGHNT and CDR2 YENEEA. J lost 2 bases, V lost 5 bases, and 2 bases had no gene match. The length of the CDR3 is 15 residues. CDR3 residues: CASSPGLAGAYEQYF. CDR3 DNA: TGTGCCAGCAGCCCGGGACTAGCGGGAGCCTACGAGCAGTACTTC.

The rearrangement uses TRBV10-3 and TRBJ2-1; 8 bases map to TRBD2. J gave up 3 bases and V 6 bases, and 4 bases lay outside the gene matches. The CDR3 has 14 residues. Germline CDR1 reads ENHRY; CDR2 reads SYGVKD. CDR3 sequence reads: CAIRAGGVYNEQFF. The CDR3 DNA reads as TGTGCCATCAGGGCGGGGGGCGTCTACAATGAGCAGTTCTTC.

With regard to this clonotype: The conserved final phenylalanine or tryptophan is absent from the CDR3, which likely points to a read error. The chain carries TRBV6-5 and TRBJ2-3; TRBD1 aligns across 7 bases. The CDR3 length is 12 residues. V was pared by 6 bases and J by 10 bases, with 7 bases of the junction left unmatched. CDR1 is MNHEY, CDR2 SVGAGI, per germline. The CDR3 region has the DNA TGTGCCAGCAGAGACAGGGTTTCGGCGCAGTATTGT. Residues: CASRDRVSAQYC.

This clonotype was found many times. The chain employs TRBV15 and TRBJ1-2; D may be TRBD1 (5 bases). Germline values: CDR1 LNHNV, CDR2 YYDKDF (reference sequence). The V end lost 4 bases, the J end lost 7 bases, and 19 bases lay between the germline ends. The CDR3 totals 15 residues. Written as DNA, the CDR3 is TGTGCCACCAGCACCACCGGGACCCTTAGAGGTGGCTACACCTTC. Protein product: CATSTTGTLRGGYTF.

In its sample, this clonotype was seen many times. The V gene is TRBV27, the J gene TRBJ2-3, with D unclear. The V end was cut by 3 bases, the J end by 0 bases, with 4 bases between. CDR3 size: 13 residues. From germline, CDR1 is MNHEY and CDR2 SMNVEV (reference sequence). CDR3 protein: CASSFSSTDTQYF. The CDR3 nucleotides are TGTGCCAGCAGTTTCTCTAGCACAGATACGCAGTATTTT.

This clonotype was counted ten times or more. CDR3 nucleotide sequence: TGTGCCAGCAGGGGAAAAGACAGGGCGCAGCCCCAGCATTTT. Translated, it gives CASRGKDRAQPQHF. V is TRBV6-5 and J is TRBJ1-5; 7 bases are shared with TRBD1. The germline V gene encodes CDR1 MNHEY and CDR2 SVGAGI. Losses at the gene ends were 6 bases for V and 7 bases for J; bases not matched to a gene: 9. The CDR3 runs to 14 residues.

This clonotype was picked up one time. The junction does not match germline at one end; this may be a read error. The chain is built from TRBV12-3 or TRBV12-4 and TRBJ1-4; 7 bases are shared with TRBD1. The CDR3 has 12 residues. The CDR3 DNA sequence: TGTGCCAGCAGTTTTGGACAGGAAAAGCTGTTTTTT. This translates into CASSFGQEKLFF.

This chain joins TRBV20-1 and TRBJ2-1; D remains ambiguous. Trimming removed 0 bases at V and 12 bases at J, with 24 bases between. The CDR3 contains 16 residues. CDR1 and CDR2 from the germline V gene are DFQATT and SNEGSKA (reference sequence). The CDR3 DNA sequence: TGCAGTGCTAGAGATAAGGCCTCCCTGGCGCAGATACCGCAGTTCTTC. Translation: CSARDKASLAQIPQFF.

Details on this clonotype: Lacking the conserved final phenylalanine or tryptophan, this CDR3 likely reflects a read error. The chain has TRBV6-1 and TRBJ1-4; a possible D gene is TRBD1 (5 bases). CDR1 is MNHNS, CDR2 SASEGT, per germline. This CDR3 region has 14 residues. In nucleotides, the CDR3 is TGTGCCAGCAGTAAGGGCGCAGGGAATGAAAGACTGTTTTCT. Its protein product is CASSKGAGNERLFS.

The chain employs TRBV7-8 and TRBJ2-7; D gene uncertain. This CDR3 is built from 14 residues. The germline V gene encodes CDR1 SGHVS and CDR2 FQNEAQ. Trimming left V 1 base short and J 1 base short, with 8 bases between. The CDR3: CASSLVQASYEQYF. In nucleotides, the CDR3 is TGTGCCAGCAGCTTAGTCCAAGCTTCCTACGAGCAGTACTTC. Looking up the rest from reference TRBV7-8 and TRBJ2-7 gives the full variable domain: GAGVSQSPRYKVAKRGQDVALRCDPISGHVSLFWYQQALGQGPEFLTYFQNEAQLDKSGLPSDRFFAERPEGSVSTLKIQRTQQEDSAVYLCASSLVQASYEQYFGPGTRLTVT.

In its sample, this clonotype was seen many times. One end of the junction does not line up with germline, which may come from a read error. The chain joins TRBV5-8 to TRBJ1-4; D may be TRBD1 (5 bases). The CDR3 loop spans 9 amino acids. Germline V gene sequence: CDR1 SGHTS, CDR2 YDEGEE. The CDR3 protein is CASSSGILF. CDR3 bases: TGTGCCAGCAGCTCAGGGATACTCTTT.

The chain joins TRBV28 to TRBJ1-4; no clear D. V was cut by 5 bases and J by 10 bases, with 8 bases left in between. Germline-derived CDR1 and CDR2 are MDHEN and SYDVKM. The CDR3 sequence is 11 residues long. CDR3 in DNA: TGTGCCAGCAGTACAAGAGGAAAACTGTTTTTT. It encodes CASSTRGKLFF.

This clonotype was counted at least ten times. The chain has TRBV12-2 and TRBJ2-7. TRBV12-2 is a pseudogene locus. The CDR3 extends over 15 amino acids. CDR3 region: CASRLGVGSSYEQYF. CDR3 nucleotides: TGTGCAAGTCGCTTAGGGGTGGGAAGCTCCTACGAGCAGTACTTC.

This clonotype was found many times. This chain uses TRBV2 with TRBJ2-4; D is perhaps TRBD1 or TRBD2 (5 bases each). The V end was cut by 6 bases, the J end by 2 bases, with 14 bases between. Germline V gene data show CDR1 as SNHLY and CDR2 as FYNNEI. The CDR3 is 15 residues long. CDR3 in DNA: TGTGCCAGCAGAGTAGGGGCCGGGACCAAAAACATTCAGTACTTC. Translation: CASRVGAGTKNIQYF.

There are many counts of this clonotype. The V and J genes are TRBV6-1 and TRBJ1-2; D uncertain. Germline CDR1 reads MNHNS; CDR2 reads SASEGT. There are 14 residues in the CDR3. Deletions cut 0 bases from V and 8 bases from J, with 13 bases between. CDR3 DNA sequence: TGTGCCAGCAGTGAAGCGTCTGTCGTGGGGGGCTACACCTTC. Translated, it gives CASSEASVVGGYTF.

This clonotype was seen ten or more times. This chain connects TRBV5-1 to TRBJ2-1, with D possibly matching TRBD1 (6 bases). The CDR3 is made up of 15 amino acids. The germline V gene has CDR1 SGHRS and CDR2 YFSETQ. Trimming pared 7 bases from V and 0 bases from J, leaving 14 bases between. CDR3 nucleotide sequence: TGCGCCAGCCGCTACATGGACAGCTCCTACAATGAGCAGTTCTTC. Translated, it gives CASRYMDSSYNEQFF.